This TCR beta chain was sequenced in a study of T cell clusters in autoimmune cytopenias. TRB amplification used roughly 250 ng of peripheral blood genomic DNA. The germline gives CDR1 MNHNY, CDR2 SVGAGI (reference sequence). The CDR3 loop spans 17 amino acids. One tube held mixed TRB-A and TRB-B primer pools for touch-down PCR. TCRdb derives one entry per CDR3 protein from the multiplex PCR reads, leaving out DNA. Its clone listing holds 4,000 to 6,000 distinct CDR3 sequences. The sample was also reused in another study, on T cell repertoires in aging, cancer and after chemotherapy. From that second work: Rebound thymic output was suggested by rising median generation probability during chemotherapy in each cancer cohort.

Material: peripheral blood. This chain links TRBV6-6 with TRBJ2-1; TCRdb outputs TRBD2, but without DNA this stays unchecked. The TCR comes from a human donor with chronic lymphocytic leukemia. The donor label of this sample is uncertain. The chain's CDR3 is CASSPYLADLSYNEQFF.